Each of the 17 T cell receptor beta chains below was sequenced from the same sample in a study of breast tumors, draining lymph nodes, adjacent tissues. The lymph nodes were axillary draining lymph nodes from breast cancer patients. TCRdb re-derived calls from the multiplex PCR reads in MiXCR, one entry per CDR3 protein. The sample lists fewer than 200,000 distinct CDR3 sequences; around 35% were seen once. The sequenced sample consisted of axillary lymph node tissue. These receptor sequences come from a female donor with breast cancer. Some clones in this sample may be carry-over from other donors' samples.

This clonotype was recorded at least ten times. The rearrangement uses TRBV6-5 and TRBJ2-7, with 8 bases aligning to TRBD2. CDR1 MNHEY and CDR2 SVGAGI come from the germline V gene. Germline trimming cut 6 bases from V and 6 bases from J; bases unmatched to any gene: 7. The CDR3 has 13 residues. CDR3 region: CASRRGAESEQYF. The CDR3 nucleotides are TGTGCCAGCAGGCGGGGGGCGGAGAGCGAGCAGTACTTC.

This clonotype was seen many times. The J gene is TRBJ1-2, the V gene TRBV2; TRBD1 matches at 8 bases. The length of the CDR3 is 14 residues. Germline V CDR1 and CDR2: SNHLY, FYNNEI. V lost 6 bases and J lost 7; bases outside the gene matches: 10. The CDR3 region is CASSRGQGGGGYTF. CDR3 nucleotide sequence: TGTGCCAGCAGCCGCGGACAGGGAGGCGGTGGCTACACCTTC. Looking up the rest from reference TRBV2 and TRBJ1-2 gives the full variable domain: EPEVTQTPSHQVTQMGQEVILRCVPISNHLYFYWYRQILGQKVEFLVSFYNNEISEKSEIFDDQFSVERPDGSNFTLKIRSTKLEDSAMYFCASSRGQGGGGYTFGSGTRLTVV.

This clonotype has at least ten counts. This clone may be a read error of a much larger clone one base away. The chain combines TRBV7-2 with TRBJ2-3, with D hard to call. The germline V gene has CDR1 SGHTA and CDR2 FQGNSA. The CDR3 covers 17 residues. The CDR3 here is CASSLASWAASTDPQYF. Here the CDR3 DNA reads TGTGCCAGCAGCTTAGCGTCGTGGGCAGCCAGCACAGATCCGCAGTATTTT.

Points on this clonotype: One base away lies a much larger clone, so this may be a sequencing read error. V is TRBV6-1 and J is TRBJ1-2; D perhaps matches TRBD1 (5 bases). Trimming left V 8 bases short and J 1 base short, with 17 bases between. CDR1 is MNHNS, CDR2 SASEGT, per germline. This CDR3 is 15 amino acids long. CDR3 loop: CASFRVTRGNYGYTF. CDR3 in DNA: TGTGCCAGCTTCCGAGTGACAAGGGGTAACTATGGCTACACCTTC.

The chain uses TRBV7-2 and TRBJ2-3, with D tentatively TRBD2 (5 bases). This CDR3 is built from 14 residues. In germline, CDR1 is SGHTA, CDR2 FQGNSA. V was pared by 3 bases and J by 8 bases, with 15 bases between. The CDR3 region has the DNA TGTGCCAGCAGCTTCTTAGCGCCAGGTGGTACGCAGTATTTT. This encodes CASSFLAPGGTQYF.

This clonotype was seen at least ten times. V gene TRBV30 combines with J gene TRBJ2-7; D tentatively fits TRBD1 or TRBD2 (6 bases each). The CDR3 loop spans 14 amino acids. Trimming stripped 0 bases from V and 5 bases from J, with 14 bases between. Per the germline V gene, CDR1 is GTSNPN and CDR2 is SVGIG (reference sequence). This chain's CDR3 is CAWSVLWGAHEQYF. The CDR3 DNA sequence: TGTGCCTGGAGTGTACTTTGGGGGGCTCACGAGCAGTACTTC.

In this sample, this clonotype turned up a few times. It may be a read error: a sequence one base away is much more abundant. The gene calls are TRBV5-1 and TRBJ1-2; D ambiguous. Germline V gene data show CDR1 as SGHRS and CDR2 as YFSETQ. V shed 3 bases and J shed 8 bases, with 14 bases lying between them. CDR3 length: 13 residues. The CDR3 spells CASSSEGVRGYTF. In DNA form, the CDR3 reads TGCGCCAGCAGCTCGGAGGGAGTTAGAGGCTACACCTTC.

A note on this clonotype: This clone may be a read error of a much larger clone one base away. The chain employs TRBV20-1 and TRBJ2-7; 13 bases agree with TRBD2. The CDR3 contains 16 residues. Germline trimming cut 6 bases from V and 6 bases from J; bases unmatched to any gene: 14. The germline gives CDR1 DFQATT, CDR2 SNEGSKA (reference sequence). CDR3 DNA: TGCAGTGCCAGACTAGCGGGGGGATTAGCTGTCTCCGAGCAGTACTTC. Its protein is CSARLAGGLAVSEQYF.

On this clonotype itself: This may arise from a read error, as a much more abundant clone is one base away. This chain connects TRBV7-3 to TRBJ1-1; 9 nucleotides agree with TRBD1. Trimming cost V 1 base and J 6 bases; bases outside gene matches: 6. The CDR3 runs to 15 residues. Germline lookup yields CDR1 SGHTA and CDR2 FQGTGA. The CDR3 nucleotides are TGTGCCAGCAGCTTAATGGGACAGGGAGACCCTGAAGCTTTCTTT. As protein: CASSLMGQGDPEAFF. Full variable domain (remainder filled in from reference TRBV7-3 and TRBJ1-1): GAGVSQTPSNKVTEKGKYVELRCDPISGHTALYWYRQSLGQGPEFLIYFQGTGAADDSGLPNDRFFAVRPEGSVSTLKIQRTERGDSAVYLCASSLMGQGDPEAFFGQGTRLTVV.

The chain is built from TRBV7-2 and TRBJ1-4; 7 bases are shared with TRBD1. This CDR3 contains 15 residues. The J segment lost 7 bases and the V segment lost 3 bases, leaving 8 bases of the junction unmatched. Germline V gene sequence: CDR1 SGHTA, CDR2 FQGNSA. The chain's CDR3 is CASSFRGGASEKLFF. CDR3 nucleotides: TGTGCCAGCAGCTTTAGAGGGGGCGCGAGTGAAAAACTGTTTTTT.

This clonotype was seen at least ten times. The chain links TRBV6-1 to TRBJ1-5, with a possible D match to TRBD1 (6 bases). Trimming shortened V by 4 bases and J by 7 bases, and 14 bases separated the two germline ends. Germline CDR1 is MNHNS and CDR2 is SASEGT. CDR3 length: 14 residues. CDR3 nucleotide sequence: TGTGCCAGCAGTGGCATACAGGGAAACCAGCCCCAGCATTTT. This sequence encodes CASSGIQGNQPQHF.

A note on this clonotype: A read error is possible here, since a much larger clone lies one base away. This chain connects TRBV14 to TRBJ2-7; 9 bases agree with TRBD1. In germline, CDR1 is SGHDN, CDR2 FVKESK. This CDR3 is 19 amino acids long. Unmatched junction bases numbered 15, after V lost 0 bases and J lost 3 bases. The CDR3 loop reads CASSQDPRTGENTIYEQYF. The CDR3 nucleotides are TGTGCCAGCAGCCAAGATCCCCGGACAGGGGAAAATACTATCTACGAGCAGTACTTC.

This clonotype was counted many times. This rearrangement joins TRBV11-2 to TRBJ2-5; D is uncertain. V was pared by 1 base and J by 4 bases, with 7 bases between. From germline, CDR1 is SGHAT and CDR2 FQNNGV. The CDR3 loop spans 13 amino acids. The CDR3, as DNA: TGTGCCAGCAGCTTAGGCGCAGGAGAGACCCAGTACTTC. Residues: CASSLGAGETQYF.

This clonotype was counted at least ten times. This chain joins TRBV7-8 and TRBJ2-7, with TRBD2 matching over 8 bases. Germline-derived CDR1 and CDR2 are SGHVS and FQNEAQ. This CDR3 contains 16 residues. V was clipped by 2 bases and J by 0 bases; unmatched bases: 6. The CDR3 is CASSLRRGGLSYEQYF. CDR3 in DNA: TGTGCCAGCAGCTTACGACGGGGGGGACTCTCCTACGAGCAGTACTTC.

J is TRBJ2-7 and V is TRBV6-4; 11 bases map to TRBD1. From germline, CDR1 is MRHNA and CDR2 SNTAGT. The CDR3 length is 15 residues. The J segment lost 8 bases and the V segment lost 6 bases, leaving 12 bases of the junction unmatched. DNA for the CDR3: TGTGCCAGCAGCGAATCCGGGACAGGGGGAATGAAGCAGTACTTC. It encodes CASSESGTGGMKQYF.

The chain links TRBV5-4 to TRBJ1-1; 7 bases are a match to TRBD1. Trimming at V came to 5 bases and at J to 0 bases, leaving 10 bases not matched to a gene. The germline CDR1 and CDR2 sequences are SGHNT and YYREEE (reference sequence). This CDR3 spans 16 amino acids. Written as DNA, the CDR3 is TGTGCCAGCAGACAGGGAGGGGGCAGTATGAACACTGAAGCTTTCTTT. Translation: CASRQGGGSMNTEAFF. The complete variable domain, with remaining parts taken from reference TRBV5-4 and TRBJ1-1, reads ETGVTQSPTHLIKTRGQQVTLRCSSQSGHNTVSWYQQALGQGPQFIFQYYREEENGRGNFPPRFSGLQFPNYSSELNVNALELDDSALYLCASRQGGGSMNTEAFFGQGTRLTVV.

This clonotype was recorded a few times. It may be a read error: a sequence one base away is much more abundant. This chain links TRBV20-1 with TRBJ2-1; D gene ambiguous. From germline, CDR1 is DFQATT and CDR2 SNEGSKA (reference sequence). The CDR3 consists of 14 residues. CDR3: CSARDPLTYTEQFF. The DNA of the CDR3 is TGCAGTGCTAGAGATCCGTTAACCTACACTGAGCAGTTCTTC.